Following are 32 T cell receptor beta chains from one sample sequenced in a study of T-cell reconstitution after alpha-beta-depleted transplantation in children (dated by TCRdb to the mid-2010s). Library prep was done by PCR. Sequencing relied on an Illumina HiSeq 2500. Molecular barcoding was employed in the preparation of TCR libraries, with unique molecular identifiers being used to normalize TCRbeta repertoire quantification. The public reads were reanalyzed by TCRdb: fastp trimming at Q25, MiXCR alignment, in-frame beta chains only. Rows merge per CDR3 protein into single entries with the most common DNA and genes. In this sample the table shows approximately 150,000 distinct CDR3 sequences, around 9% of which occur a single time. 15% to 20% of the sample is in the top ten clones. The label giving this sample's treatment or condition can be read as: allogeneic hematopoietic cell transplantation with graft depleted of TCRalphabeta T cells and CD19 B cells.

The starting material was PBMCs, mostly from graft donor cells, obtained 180 days after TCRalphabeta/CD19-depleted stem cell transplant. The receptors shown here come from a female patient aged 2-9 years who had a stem cell transplant for congenital amegakaryocytic thrombocytopenia, so the T cells may come from the graft donor.

This clonotype was detected ten times or more. V usage is TRBV7-2 and J usage is TRBJ2-7, with a tentative D call TRBD2 (7 bases). Germline CDR1 SGHTA, CDR2 FQGNSA. V was trimmed by 3 bases and J by 0 bases, leaving 12 bases between them. The CDR3 runs 15 residues. The DNA for the CDR3 is TGTGCCAGCAGCTTGGGGGGGCCGAGCTCCTACGAGCAGTACTTC. Protein sequence: CASSLGGPSSYEQYF.

This clonotype has a handful of counts. The rearrangement joins TRBV12-3 or TRBV12-4 to TRBJ1-5, with a possible D match to TRBD1 (6 bases). This CDR3 spans 17 amino acids. The ends were cut back, 4 bases at V and 3 bases at J, with 19 bases in the middle. The CDR3 DNA follows: TGTGCCAGCAGTTGGGTTAGGGGGGTCTCGGTCAATCAGCCCCAGCATTTT. Protein sequence: CASSWVRGVSVNQPQHF.

This clonotype has ten or more counts. The chain couples TRBV28 to TRBJ1-1; a weak D match, TRBD1 (5 bases). The germline V gene has CDR1 MDHEN and CDR2 SYDVKM. Between the trimmed V and J ends, which lost 2 bases and 5 bases, there was a span of 15 bases. This CDR3 contains 15 residues. The CDR3 spells CASSLRKVGGTEAFF. The CDR3 DNA reads TGTGCCAGCAGTTTAAGGAAGGTTGGGGGGACTGAAGCTTTCTTT. Full variable domain (remainder filled in from reference TRBV28 and TRBJ1-1): DVKVTQSSRYLVKRTGEKVFLECVQDMDHENMFWYRQDPGLGLRLIYFSYDVKMKEKGDIPEGYSVSREKKERFSLILESASTNQTSMYLCASSLRKVGGTEAFFGQGTRLTVV.

This clonotype appeared many times. This chain joins TRBV20-1 and TRBJ2-3; 10 bases map to TRBD1. Per the germline V gene, CDR1 is DFQATT and CDR2 is SNEGSKA (reference sequence). The CDR3 spans 14 residues. V shed 2 bases and J 7 bases; nucleotides not matched to a gene: 6. Here the CDR3 reads CSARMDRGMNTQYF. CDR3 bases: TGCAGTGCTAGAATGGACAGGGGGATGAATACGCAGTATTTT.

This chain joins TRBV18 and TRBJ2-5; the D gene could be TRBD1 or TRBD2 (5 bases each). Looked up from germline, CDR1 is KGHSH and CDR2 is LQKENI. The CDR3 is 15 residues long. V lost 2 bases and J 4 bases, leaving 14 bases between the germline ends. The CDR3 DNA is TGTGCCAGCTCACCAACCGGGGACCCAGTAGAGACCCAGTACTTC. It encodes CASSPTGDPVETQYF.

The table lists this clonotype with a few counts. This chain uses TRBV11-2 with TRBJ2-7, with 16 bases matching TRBD2. The CDR3 loop spans 17 amino acids. V lost 5 bases to trimming and J lost 1 base; unmatched junction nucleotides: 5. CDR1 and CDR2 from the germline V gene are SGHAT and FQNNGV. CDR3 residues: CASSPGLAGGASYEQYF. The CDR3 DNA reads TGTGCCAGCAGCCCGGGACTAGCGGGGGGGGCATCCTACGAGCAGTACTTC.

This clonotype was seen many times. The CDR3 sequence: CASSRLGQRSYEQYF. The DNA of the CDR3 is TGTGCCAGCAGTCGCCTGGGACAGCGCTCCTACGAGCAGTACTTC. The rearrangement links TRBV6-5 to TRBJ2-7; the match to TRBD1 covers 7 bases. This CDR3 contains 15 residues. The V and J ends lost 5 bases and 0 bases, in that order; junction bases with no gene match: 7. Germline V gene data show CDR1 as MNHEY and CDR2 as SVGAGI.

The V call is TRBV20-1, the J call TRBJ2-7; D tentatively fits TRBD1 or TRBD2 (7 bases each). The length of the CDR3 is 13 residues. The germline V and J ends were trimmed by 6 bases and 3 bases, with 15 bases remaining between them. In germline, CDR1 is DFQATT, CDR2 SNEGSKA (reference sequence). CDR3 sequence (DNA): TGCAGTGCCAGGGGAGGGGGCGACTACGAGCAGTACTTC. Translated, it gives CSARGGGDYEQYF.

Ten or more counts support this clonotype. V is TRBV7-9 and J is TRBJ2-6; no firm D call. The ends were cut back, 5 bases at V and 4 bases at J, with 15 bases in the middle. CDR3 length: 16 amino acids. Germline V gene data show CDR1 as SEHNR and CDR2 as FQNEAQ (reference sequence). DNA for the CDR3: TGTGCCAGCAGCCCCGGCCCCATAATGGGGGCCAACGTCCTGACTTTC. This translates into CASSPGPIMGANVLTF.

This clonotype was seen more than once but under ten times. The V call is TRBV5-4, the J call TRBJ2-6; D is unresolved. Per germline, CDR1 SGHNT and CDR2 YYREEE (reference sequence). Deletions cut 2 bases from V and 0 bases from J, with 6 bases between. CDR3 length equals 15 residues. The CDR3 nucleotides read TGTGCCAGCAGCTTAGCAAGCTCTGGGGCCAACGTCCTGACTTTC. Amino acid sequence: CASSLASSGANVLTF.

This clonotype occurred many times. This CDR3 reads CSAKGPGQETQYF. In DNA form, the CDR3 reads TGCAGTGCTAAAGGACCTGGCCAAGAGACCCAGTACTTC. The chain joins TRBV20-1 to TRBJ2-5; D remains ambiguous. CDR1 is DFQATT and CDR2 is SNEGSKA in the germline V gene (reference sequence). Trimming took 4 bases from V and 1 from J, leaving 10 bases between them. CDR3 size: 13 residues.

The CDR3 DNA reads as TGTGCCAGCAGGTCGAGGGTTTATCAGCCCCAGCATTTT. Encoded protein: CASRSRVYQPQHF. V usage is TRBV6-2 or TRBV6-3 and J usage is TRBJ1-5; no reliable D call. The CDR3 consists of 13 residues. Between the trimmed V and J ends, which lost 6 bases and 5 bases, there was a span of 11 bases. The germline CDR1 and CDR2 sequences are MNHEY and SVGEGT.

The chain recombines TRBV20-1 with TRBJ2-7; 7 bases are shared with TRBD1. The V gene's germline CDR1 is DFQATT and CDR2 SNEGSKA (reference sequence). Unmatched junction bases numbered 7, after V lost 0 bases and J lost 2 bases. The length of the CDR3 is 15 residues. CDR3 loop: CSARDRRTGTYEQYF. The CDR3 nucleotides are TGCAGTGCTAGAGATCGGAGGACAGGAACCTACGAGCAGTACTTC.

This clonotype appeared a few times. A much larger clonotype is one base distant, so this may be a read error. The chain links TRBV12-3 or TRBV12-4 to TRBJ2-2; D not certain. CDR3 length: 14 residues. The CDR3 loop is CASSLAAFTVELFF. The CDR3 DNA sequence: TGTGCCAGCAGTTTGGCTGCCTTCACCGTGGAGCTGTTTTTT.

This clonotype was observed many times. The chain joins TRBV7-6 to TRBJ2-1; D unclear. V dropped 1 base and J dropped 9 bases, with 7 bases sitting between them. This CDR3 region has 12 residues. Germline assignment: CDR1 SGHVS and CDR2 FNYEAQ. The CDR3 loop is CASSLGVGEQFF. The CDR3 bases are TGTGCCAGCAGCTTAGGGGTGGGTGAGCAGTTCTTC.

This clonotype was observed a few times. The rearrangement uses TRBV7-8 and TRBJ2-5, with TRBD2 matching over 7 bases. The CDR3 length is 16 residues. V was clipped by 5 bases and J by 5 bases; unmatched bases: 14. The germline V gene encodes CDR1 SGHVS and CDR2 FQNEAQ. The CDR3 region is CASSRFSGEGLETQYF. CDR3 sequence (DNA): TGTGCCAGCAGCCGCTTTTCGGGGGAGGGTTTGGAGACCCAGTACTTC.

At least ten counts were recorded for this clonotype. The chain has TRBV20-1 and TRBJ2-4, with 7 bases fitting TRBD1. V lost 6 bases and J lost 4; bases outside the gene matches: 9. The CDR3 extends over 14 amino acids. Per the germline V gene, CDR1 is DFQATT and CDR2 is SNEGSKA (reference sequence). The CDR3 region is CSAPTGSAKNIQYF. Here the CDR3 DNA reads TGCAGTGCACCGACAGGGAGCGCTAAAAACATTCAGTACTTC.

The chain is built from TRBV20-1 and TRBJ2-4; 14 nucleotides align to TRBD2. Germline V gene lookup returns CDR1 DFQATT and CDR2 SNEGSKA (reference sequence). The CDR3 loop spans 17 amino acids. Trimming took 2 bases from V and 5 from J; bases not matched to a gene: 8. The CDR3 DNA follows: TGCAGTGCTAGAAGACTAGCGGGGGGGCATGTGGAAAACATTCAGTACTTC. Translated: CSARRLAGGHVENIQYF.

This clonotype was observed at least ten times. The genes are TRBV28 and TRBJ2-2; D call uncertain. The CDR3 is 11 amino acids. Germline V CDR1 and CDR2: MDHEN, SYDVKM. Trimming took off 6 bases at V and 1 base at J, with 0 bases between the two ends. CDR3: CASRNTGELFF. As DNA, the CDR3 is TGTGCCAGCAGGAACACCGGGGAGCTGTTTTTT.

This clonotype was recorded at least ten times. The gene calls are TRBV5-1 and TRBJ2-1; TRBD2 matches at 14 bases. This CDR3 contains 16 residues. Germline CDR1 is SGHRS and CDR2 is YFSETQ. V lost 3 bases and J lost 9; bases outside the gene matches: 8. CDR3 sequence: CASSYGTSGSIGEQFF. Written as DNA, the CDR3 is TGCGCCAGCAGCTACGGGACTAGCGGGAGTATTGGTGAGCAGTTCTTC.

This clonotype was seen repeatedly, ten times or more. V and J are TRBV4-2 and TRBJ1-4; D ambiguous. The CDR3 is 22 residues long. In germline, CDR1 is LGHNA, CDR2 YNFKEQ. Deletions cut 4 bases from V and 3 bases from J, with 33 bases between. For the CDR3, the DNA is TGTGCCAGCAGCCCGAGACGGCCGAAAATGGATAAGCACGGCCCCTCTAATGAAAAACTGTTTTTT. Protein: CASSPRRPKMDKHGPSNEKLFF.

In this sample, this clonotype turned up a few times. This chain links TRBV20-1 with TRBJ2-3; 7 nucleotides line up with TRBD2. The CDR3 consists of 15 residues. The junction had 8 bases not matched to a gene; V was cut back by 4 bases and J by 1 base. Germline V CDR1 and CDR2: DFQATT, SNEGSKA (reference sequence). In DNA form, the CDR3 reads TGCAGTGCTACCCTTCAGGGAGGGGGCACAGATACGCAGTATTTT. Translation gives CSATLQGGGTDTQYF.

This clonotype occurred a few times. V is TRBV27 and J is TRBJ2-1; 11 nucleotides agree with TRBD1. The length of the CDR3 is 15 residues. Per the germline V gene, CDR1 is MNHEY and CDR2 is SMNVEV (reference sequence). The V and J ends lost 10 bases and 3 bases, in that order; junction bases with no gene match: 8. CDR3: CATSPGTGGYNEQFF. CDR3 bases: TGTGCCACCTCCCCGGGGACAGGGGGCTACAATGAGCAGTTCTTC.

The chain is built from TRBV20-1 and TRBJ2-3; D not resolved. Germline CDR1 DFQATT, CDR2 SNEGSKA (reference sequence). Trimming left V 5 bases short and J 1 base short, with 13 bases between. This CDR3 is built from 14 residues. The CDR3 sequence is CSASAHTGTDTQYF. The CDR3 nucleotides are TGCAGTGCTTCGGCCCACACGGGCACAGATACGCAGTATTTT.

This clonotype was counted a few times. The chain couples TRBV25-1 to TRBJ1-4; D is possibly TRBD1 (6 bases). Germline CDR1 and CDR2: MGHDK and SYGVNS. Trimming took off 1 base at V and 8 bases at J, with 11 bases between the two ends. This CDR3 is 14 amino acids long. CDR3: CASSESQGEEKLFF. The CDR3 DNA is TGTGCCAGCAGTGAATCACAGGGTGAGGAAAAACTGTTTTTT.

Many counts were recorded for this clonotype. This CDR3 reads CASSWTGYNSPLHF. The CDR3, as DNA: TGTGCCAGCAGCTGGACAGGATATAATTCACCCCTCCACTTT. The rearrangement uses TRBV6-1 and TRBJ1-6, with 7 bases lining up with TRBD1. Germline CDR1 MNHNS, CDR2 SASEGT. Germline trimming cut 6 bases from V and 4 bases from J; bases unmatched to any gene: 3. The CDR3 contains 14 residues.

This clonotype was detected only a few times. The chain joins TRBV20-1 to TRBJ2-7, with a tentative D call TRBD2 (6 bases). The CDR3 has 14 amino acids. CDR1 and CDR2 (germline): DFQATT, SNEGSKA (reference sequence). The V end lost 8 bases, the J end lost 3 bases, and 20 bases lay between the germline ends. The CDR3 sequence: CSFLTGTGDYEQYF. CDR3 bases: TGCAGTTTTTTAACGGGGACTGGGGACTACGAGCAGTACTTC.

The chain combines TRBV19 with TRBJ2-3, with D possibly matching TRBD1 (6 bases). There are 13 residues in the CDR3. Trimming shortened V by 3 bases and J by 11 bases, and 15 bases separated the two germline ends. CDR1 is LNHDA and CDR2 is SQIVND in the germline V gene (reference sequence). CDR3 loop: CASSMGRQVGQYF. The DNA for the CDR3 is TGTGCCAGTAGTATGGGAAGACAGGTTGGGCAGTATTTT.

Only a few counts were recorded for this clonotype. The chain couples TRBV19 to TRBJ2-5; 9 positions agree with TRBD1. The CDR3 has 15 residues. V dropped 4 bases and J dropped 5; count of bases not matched to a gene: 8. Germline values: CDR1 LNHDA, CDR2 SQIVND (reference sequence). The CDR3 protein is CASSTTGTGLETQYF. The CDR3 DNA sequence: TGTGCCAGTAGTACCACCGGGACAGGGTTGGAGACCCAGTACTTC. Using reference TRBV19 and TRBJ2-5 for the parts outside the CDR3, the full variable domain is DGGITQSPKYLFRKEGQNVTLSCEQNLNHDAMYWYRQDPGQGLRLIYYSQIVNDFQKGDIAEGYSVSREKKESFPLTVTSAQKNPTAFYLCASSTTGTGLETQYFGPGTRLLVL.

This clonotype was recorded many times. The V and J genes are TRBV28 and TRBJ2-7; possibly TRBD2 for D (5 bases). Germline CDR1 reads MDHEN; CDR2 reads SYDVKM. The CDR3 sequence is 15 residues long. V gave up 1 base and J gave up 0 bases, with 10 bases separating them. The CDR3 sequence: CASSLYLAGSYEQYF. CDR3 nucleotides: TGTGCCAGCAGTTTATATCTAGCAGGCTCCTACGAGCAGTACTTC.

At least ten counts were recorded for this clonotype. The genes are TRBV12-3 or TRBV12-4 and TRBJ2-3; TRBD1 agrees at 9 bases. Trimming took 10 bases from V and 1 from J; bases not matched to a gene: 12. The CDR3 runs to 16 residues. CDR3 sequence: CATRRFGDRGTDTQYF. The CDR3 DNA is TGTGCCACCCGGCGCTTTGGGGACAGGGGCACAGATACGCAGTATTTT.

This clonotype was observed many times. The CDR3 is CSASIQGEETQYF. Written as DNA, the CDR3 is TGCAGTGCTAGTATTCAGGGCGAAGAGACCCAGTACTTC. The chain recombines TRBV20-1 with TRBJ2-5; maybe TRBD1 (5 bases). Germline loops: CDR1 DFQATT, CDR2 SNEGSKA (reference sequence). V shed 3 bases and J shed 3 bases, with 11 bases lying between them. The CDR3 contains 13 residues.